The rows below give T cell receptor beta chains drawn from one sample of a study of T cell responses to AZD1222 COVID-19 vaccine. Libraries were prepared by immunoSEQ multiplex PCR; TCRdb keeps only in-frame clonotypes and omits some of them. This sample has around 150,000 clones, with 94% found just once. The sample in question was peripheral blood, obtained on day 0 of AZD1222 vaccination. The source of these receptors is an adult in good health. The CDR3 runs from the conserved cysteine through the conserved F or W. Fields, in order: J gene, D gene, V gene, clone size, CDR3 protein, CDR3 DNA. D genes are given only for firm matches. Size values are once, few and many counts, or a class for expanded clones, and some rows have none.

J gene: TRBJ1-4
D gene: NA
V gene: TRBV6-2/TRBV6-3
clone size: NA
CDR3 protein: CASSSGGTNEKLFF
CDR3 DNA: TGTGCCAGCAGTTCGGGGGGAACTAATGAAAAACTGTTTTTT

J gene: TRBJ2-3
D gene: TRBD2
V gene: TRBV28
clone size: NA
CDR3 protein: CASTYGGTITSTDTQYF
CDR3 DNA: TGTGCCAGCACCTATGGCGGGACTATAACTAGCACAGATACGCAGTATTTT

J gene: TRBJ1-4
D gene: NA
V gene: TRBV6-5
clone size: NA
CDR3 protein: CASTMNTGGLFF
CDR3 DNA: TGTGCCAGCACCATGAATACGGGGGGACTGTTTTTT

J gene: TRBJ1-3
D gene: TRBD1
V gene: TRBV7-9
clone size: NA
CDR3 protein: CATRTGGNTIYF
CDR3 DNA: TGTGCCACACGGACAGGGGGAAACACCATATATTTT

J gene: TRBJ1-5
D gene: NA
V gene: TRBV6-5
clone size: NA
CDR3 protein: CASGEQGRNQPQHF
CDR3 DNA: TGTGCCAGCGGGGAACAGGGCCGGAATCAGCCCCAGCATTTT

J gene: TRBJ1-2
D gene: TRBD1
V gene: TRBV2
clone size: NA
CDR3 protein: CASSPGQGVYGYTF
CDR3 DNA: TGTGCCAGCAGTCCGGGACAGGGTGTTTATGGCTACACCTTC

J gene: TRBJ1-6
D gene: NA
V gene: TRBV5-4
clone size: NA
CDR3 protein: CASSGGDSPLHF
CDR3 DNA: TGTGCCAGCAGCGGGGGTGATTCACCCCTCCACTTT

J gene: TRBJ1-5
D gene: NA
V gene: TRBV19
clone size: NA
CDR3 protein: CASSITAGYQPQHF
CDR3 DNA: TGTGCCAGTAGTATAACCGCGGGGTATCAGCCCCAGCATTTT

J gene: TRBJ1-5
D gene: TRBD1
V gene: TRBV20-1
clone size: NA
CDR3 protein: CSASTRRQGGNQPQHF
CDR3 DNA: TGCAGTGCTAGTACTAGGCGACAGGGGGGCAATCAGCCCCAGCATTTT

J gene: TRBJ2-5
D gene: NA
V gene: TRBV2
clone size: NA
CDR3 protein: CASRRDYNQETQYF
CDR3 DNA: TGTGCCAGCAGGAGAGACTATAACCAAGAGACCCAGTACTTC

J gene: TRBJ1-1
D gene: NA
V gene: TRBV7-3
clone size: NA
CDR3 protein: CASSLTGANTEAFF
CDR3 DNA: TGTGCCAGCAGCTTAACAGGGGCCAACACTGAAGCTTTCTTT

J gene: TRBJ1-6
D gene: NA
V gene: TRBV5-6
clone size: once
CDR3 protein: CASSFLPTDNSPLHF
CDR3 DNA: TGTGCCAGCAGCTTTTTACCCACAGATAATTCACCCCTCCACTTT

J gene: TRBJ2-1
D gene: NA
V gene: TRBV11-3
clone size: NA
CDR3 protein: CASSPAHGGYNEQFF
CDR3 DNA: TGTGCCAGCAGCCCCGCCCACGGCGGATACAATGAGCAGTTCTTC

J gene: TRBJ2-6
D gene: NA
V gene: TRBV4-3
clone size: NA
CDR3 protein: CASSQVGHGANVLTF
CDR3 DNA: TGCGCCAGCAGCCAAGTGGGTCATGGGGCCAACGTCCTGACTTTC

J gene: TRBJ1-3
D gene: TRBD1
V gene: TRBV6-5
clone size: NA
CDR3 protein: CASSLDRGHGNTIYF
CDR3 DNA: TGTGCCAGCAGTCTTGACAGGGGGCATGGAAACACCATATATTTT

J gene: TRBJ2-2
D gene: TRBD2
V gene: TRBV7-6
clone size: NA
CDR3 protein: CASSPGRGVAGELFF
CDR3 DNA: TGTGCCAGCAGCCCCGGGAGGGGGGTAGCCGGGGAGCTGTTTTTT

J gene: TRBJ2-1
D gene: TRBD2
V gene: TRBV7-2
clone size: NA
CDR3 protein: CASSLVTSEKFF
CDR3 DNA: TGTGCCAGCAGCTTAGTAACTAGCGAAAAGTTCTTC

J gene: TRBJ2-6
D gene: TRBD2
V gene: TRBV5-1
clone size: NA
CDR3 protein: CASSLVGGAGANVLTF
CDR3 DNA: TGCGCCAGCAGCTTGGTGGGAGGGGCTGGGGCCAACGTCCTGACTTTC

J gene: TRBJ2-1
D gene: NA
V gene: TRBV5-4
clone size: NA
CDR3 protein: CASSFSGAWDRQFF
CDR3 DNA: TGTGCCAGCAGCTTCTCCGGGGCCTGGGATAGGCAGTTCTTC

J gene: TRBJ2-3
D gene: TRBD2
V gene: TRBV7-8
clone size: NA
CDR3 protein: CASSLGLAVDTQYF
CDR3 DNA: TGTGCCAGCAGCTTAGGACTAGCGGTAGATACGCAGTATTTT

J gene: TRBJ1-5
D gene: NA
V gene: TRBV18
clone size: NA
CDR3 protein: CASSPEGSQPQHF
CDR3 DNA: TGTGCCAGCTCACCAGAGGGGTCTCAGCCCCAGCATTTT

J gene: TRBJ1-2
D gene: NA
V gene: TRBV28
clone size: NA
CDR3 protein: CASSLGSPILTGYTF
CDR3 DNA: TGTGCCAGCAGTTTAGGAAGTCCAATTTTAACTGGCTACACCTTC

J gene: TRBJ2-5
D gene: NA
V gene: TRBV10-1
clone size: NA
CDR3 protein: CASSRETQETQYF
CDR3 DNA: TGCGCCAGCAGTCGCGAGACACAAGAGACCCAGTACTTC

J gene: TRBJ2-1
D gene: NA
V gene: TRBV14
clone size: NA
CDR3 protein: CASSQRSGGTANYNEQFF
CDR3 DNA: TGTGCCAGCAGCCAAAGAAGTGGGGGGACTGCGAACTACAATGAGCAGTTCTTC

J gene: TRBJ2-1
D gene: TRBD2
V gene: TRBV7-2
clone size: NA
CDR3 protein: CASSEGTRVNEQFF
CDR3 DNA: TGTGCCAGCAGCGAAGGGACTAGAGTCAATGAGCAGTTCTTC

J gene: TRBJ2-3
D gene: NA
V gene: TRBV13
clone size: NA
CDR3 protein: CASSTLRRTDTQYF
CDR3 DNA: TGTGCCAGCAGCACCCTTCGGCGTACAGATACGCAGTATTTT

J gene: TRBJ2-5
D gene: NA
V gene: TRBV19
clone size: NA
CDR3 protein: CASNRQIGQETQYF
CDR3 DNA: TGTGCCAGTAATCGCCAGATCGGGCAGGAGACCCAGTACTTC

J gene: TRBJ1-4
D gene: TRBD1
V gene: TRBV18
clone size: once
CDR3 protein: CASSPVTGAGEKLFF
CDR3 DNA: TGTGCCAGCTCACCTGTAACAGGGGCCGGAGAAAAACTGTTTTTT

J gene: TRBJ1-4
D gene: TRBD1
V gene: TRBV3-1/TRBV3-2
clone size: NA
CDR3 protein: CASSLLGDRDEKLFF
CDR3 DNA: TGTGCCAGCAGCCTCTTGGGGGACAGGGATGAAAAACTGTTTTTT

J gene: TRBJ1-1
D gene: NA
V gene: TRBV18
clone size: once
CDR3 protein: CASSPPYRVGGTEAFF
CDR3 DNA: TGTGCCAGCTCACCACCCTACAGGGTTGGGGGCACTGAAGCTTTCTTT

J gene: TRBJ1-4
D gene: TRBD1
V gene: TRBV9
clone size: NA
CDR3 protein: CASSEGTGGYEKLFF
CDR3 DNA: TGTGCCAGCAGCGAGGGGACAGGGGGCTATGAAAAACTGTTTTTT

J gene: TRBJ1-2
D gene: NA
V gene: TRBV30
clone size: NA
CDR3 protein: CAWSPPGGLNYGYTF
CDR3 DNA: TGTGCCTGGAGCCCTCCAGGAGGTCTGAACTATGGCTACACCTTC

J gene: TRBJ2-2
D gene: NA
V gene: TRBV4-1
clone size: NA
CDR3 protein: CASSYGPGTGELFF
CDR3 DNA: TGCGCCAGCAGCTATGGACCAGGGACCGGGGAGCTGTTTTTT

J gene: TRBJ1-2
D gene: NA
V gene: TRBV11-2
clone size: NA
CDR3 protein: CASSLLGAEGYGYTF
CDR3 DNA: TGTGCCAGCAGCTTACTGGGGGCGGAGGGCTATGGCTACACCTTC

J gene: TRBJ2-3
D gene: NA
V gene: TRBV29-1
clone size: NA
CDR3 protein: CSVEAGRGESTDTQYF
CDR3 DNA: TGCAGCGTTGAAGCCGGCAGGGGGGAGAGCACAGATACGCAGTATTTT

J gene: TRBJ2-3
D gene: TRBD2
V gene: TRBV3-1/TRBV3-2
clone size: NA
CDR3 protein: CASSLRTSSQPDTQYF
CDR3 DNA: TGTGCCAGCAGCCTACGGACTAGCTCCCAGCCAGATACGCAGTATTTT

J gene: TRBJ1-6
D gene: TRBD1
V gene: TRBV2
clone size: NA
CDR3 protein: CASSVTGESPLHF
CDR3 DNA: TGTGCCAGCAGTGTGACAGGGGAATCACCCCTCCACTTT